These 18 T cell receptor beta chains came from one sample sequenced in a study of T cells in Graves' hyperthyroidism and ophthalmopathy. Amplification of TCR beta CDR3 regions used RNA as the template. First-round RT-PCR targeting the TCR CDR3 was performed with the HTBI primer set. TCRdb independently ran MiXCR on the multiplex PCR reads; one entry per CDR3 protein. The data show about half a million distinct CDR3 sequences, 20% to 25% seen once. The sequencing input was blood. These receptors originate from a man aged 18 to 29 with Graves' hyperthyroidism.

There are many counts of this clonotype. The chain joins TRBV6-1 to TRBJ1-1; D perhaps matches TRBD1 (6 bases). Germline lookup yields CDR1 MNHNS and CDR2 SASEGT. V lost 8 bases to trimming and J lost 6 bases, with 25 bases between them. This CDR3 has 16 residues. The CDR3: CASPPSYRVAIPEAFF. CDR3 coding DNA: TGTGCCAGCCCCCCCTCTTACAGGGTGGCAATCCCTGAAGCTTTCTTT.

This clonotype appeared many times. This chain uses TRBV7-8 with TRBJ1-1, with 10 positions matching TRBD1. J gave up 1 base and V 3 bases, and 11 bases lay outside the gene matches. The CDR3 is made up of 18 amino acids. Germline assignment: CDR1 SGHVS and CDR2 FQNEAQ. The CDR3 DNA follows: TGTGCCAGCAGCTTGAACCCCAGGACAGGGGGAAAGAACACTGAAGCTTTCTTT. Translation: CASSLNPRTGGKNTEAFF.

This clonotype was seen repeatedly, ten times or more. The chain employs TRBV6-5 and TRBJ1-1, with 8 bases matching TRBD1. The CDR3 extends over 15 amino acids. After removal of 5 bases from V and 1 base from J, the junction contained 6 bases not matched to a gene. Germline loops: CDR1 MNHEY, CDR2 SVGAGI. The DNA of the CDR3 is TGTGCCAGCAGTAACTTCGGGACAGGGAACACTGAAGCTTTCTTT. Protein product: CASSNFGTGNTEAFF.

This clonotype was counted at least ten times. The gene calls are TRBV27 and TRBJ2-7, with TRBD2 matching over 12 bases. Germline lookup yields CDR1 MNHEY and CDR2 SMNVEV (reference sequence). With V trimmed by 4 bases and J by 6 bases, 7 bases remained unmatched. CDR3 length: 15 residues. CDR3 nucleotides: TGTGCCAGCAGTTCACTACTAGCGGGGGGATCCGAGCAGTACTTC. This encodes CASSSLLAGGSEQYF.

The rearrangement joins TRBV4-1 to TRBJ1-2; 8 positions agree with TRBD1. V lost 4 bases to trimming and J lost 7 bases; unmatched junction nucleotides: 11. Germline V gene lookup returns CDR1 MGHRA and CDR2 YSYEKL. This CDR3 comprises 15 residues. The CDR3 reads CASSLKDTGGGGYTF. DNA for the CDR3: TGCGCCAGCAGCCTTAAAGATACAGGGGGTGGTGGCTACACCTTC.

This clonotype was counted many times. CDR3 DNA sequence: TGTGCCAGCAGTGAATATAAAAGGGGCCGCTCCCCTTATAGCAATCAGCCCCAGCATTTT. Protein: CASSEYKRGRSPYSNQPQHF. The rearrangement joins TRBV25-1 to TRBJ1-5; possible D gene TRBD1, 5 bases. Germline-derived CDR1 and CDR2 are MGHDK and SYGVNS. The CDR3 is 20 residues long. V dropped 0 bases and J dropped 0 bases, with 21 bases sitting between them.

The chain couples TRBV24-1 to TRBJ1-2; no clear D. The CDR3 sequence is 13 residues long. Germline V gene lookup returns CDR1 KGHDR and CDR2 SFDVKD. V gave up 4 bases and J gave up 1 base, with 6 bases separating them. In DNA, the CDR3 is TGTGCCACCAGTGAGGTGGGTAACTATGGCTACACCTTC. Protein: CATSEVGNYGYTF.

The J gene is TRBJ1-2, the V gene TRBV12-3 or TRBV12-4; a weak D match, TRBD1 (5 bases). This CDR3 has 13 amino acids. Trimming stripped 2 bases from V and 13 bases from J, with 17 bases between. CDR3 nucleotide sequence: TGTGCCAGCAGTTTATCCCAGGGATTCGACTGCACCTTC. Translation: CASSLSQGFDCTF.

This clonotype showed up many times. Here the CDR3 reads CASSYEMGGWQYF. The CDR3 region has the DNA TGTGCCAGCAGTTATGAAATGGGGGGATGGCAGTACTTC. The chain is built from TRBV6-5 and TRBJ2-7, with a possible D match to TRBD2 (6 bases). The CDR3 extends over 13 amino acids. Germline loops: CDR1 MNHEY, CDR2 SVGAGI. V shed 3 bases and J shed 9 bases, with 15 bases lying between them.

This clonotype was counted many times. V gene TRBV27 combines with J gene TRBJ1-5, with TRBD1 matching over 9 bases. There are 16 residues in the CDR3. The ends lost 5 bases at V and 3 bases at J; junction bases unmatched: 8. Germline lookup yields CDR1 MNHEY and CDR2 SMNVEV (reference sequence). CDR3 sequence (DNA): TGTGCCAGCAGTGACACGGACAGGGGAATCAATCAGCCCCAGCATTTT. Its translation is CASSDTDRGINQPQHF.

V and J are TRBV28 and TRBJ1-5, with 9 bases aligning to TRBD1. This CDR3 region has 14 residues. Trimming cost V 6 bases and J 7 bases; bases outside gene matches: 7. The germline gives CDR1 MDHEN, CDR2 SYDVKM. CDR3 in amino acids: CASRQGAFGQPQHF. As DNA, the CDR3 is TGTGCCAGCAGACAGGGGGCTTTTGGGCAGCCCCAGCATTTT.

This clonotype came up once. This sequence joins TRBV30 and TRBJ2-5; TRBD1 might be the D (5 bases). The CDR3 totals 12 residues. Germline CDR1 is GTSNPN and CDR2 is SVGIG (reference sequence). The germline V and J ends were trimmed by 8 bases and 4 bases, with 14 bases remaining between them. DNA of the CDR3: TGTGCCAAACAGGAGAAGGGAGAGACCCAGTACTTC. Protein sequence: CAKQEKGETQYF.

The CDR3 DNA follows: TGTGCCAGCTCAGCTGGGTATCGCTACGAGCAGTACTTC. Protein: CASSAGYRYEQYF. The gene calls are TRBV18 and TRBJ2-7; D is unresolved. The CDR3 contains 13 residues. V dropped 5 bases and J dropped 3 bases, with 11 bases sitting between them. Germline loops: CDR1 KGHSH, CDR2 LQKENI. The variable domain in full, completed from reference TRBV18 and TRBJ2-7, reads NAGVMQNPRHLVRRRGQEARLRCSPMKGHSHVYWYRQLPEEGLKFMVYLQKENIIDESGMPKERFSAEFPKEGPSILRIQQVVRGDSAAYFCASSAGYRYEQYFGPGTRLTVT.

The rearrangement links TRBV6-2 or TRBV6-3 to TRBJ2-7; no reliable D call. Germline V gene sequence: CDR1 MNHEY, CDR2 SVGEGT. The V and J ends lost 4 bases and 2 bases respectively, with 12 bases between them. The CDR3 runs 14 residues. The DNA of the CDR3 is TGTGCCAGCAGTTTAGTGGGATCGACCTACGAGCAGTACTTC. Protein product: CASSLVGSTYEQYF.

This sequence joins TRBV18 and TRBJ2-5, with 10 bases lining up with TRBD2. J gave up 4 bases and V 1 base, and 9 bases lay outside the gene matches. The CDR3 sequence is 17 residues long. Germline V gene data show CDR1 as KGHSH and CDR2 as LQKENI. CDR3 sequence (DNA): TGTGCCAGCTCACCACTAGCGGGGGGTTCTTCCAGAGAGACCCAGTACTTC. Translation gives CASSPLAGGSSRETQYF.

The sample holds a few counts of this clonotype. The V call is TRBV11-1, the J call TRBJ2-2; 8 bases line up with TRBD2. The germline CDR1 and CDR2 sequences are SGHAT and FQDESV (reference sequence). This CDR3 is 16 amino acids long. V was pared by 3 bases and J by 4 bases, with 7 bases of the junction left unmatched. The CDR3 loop is CASSFAGGYLTGELFF. CDR3 nucleotides: TGTGCCAGCAGCTTTGCGGGGGGCTACCTCACCGGGGAGCTGTTTTTT.

This clonotype has a count of ten or more. V and J are TRBV12-3 or TRBV12-4 and TRBJ1-2; TRBD1 aligns across 9 bases. This CDR3 has 16 amino acids. V shed 6 bases and J 7 bases; nucleotides not matched to a gene: 15. CDR3 nucleotides: TGTGCCAGCAGCAAAAGAACAGGGGGCGCCAATGGTGGCTACACCTTC. It yields the protein CASSKRTGGANGGYTF.

The gene calls are TRBV6-5 and TRBJ2-5; D not certain. The CDR3 covers 14 residues. The ends were cut back, 0 bases at V and 2 bases at J, with 7 bases in the middle. Germline V lookup: CDR1 MNHEY, CDR2 SVGAGI. CDR3 amino acids: CASSYSIVQETQYF. DNA for the CDR3: TGTGCCAGCAGTTACTCGATAGTTCAAGAGACCCAGTACTTC.